A single sample is the source of the 13 T cell receptor beta chains below, sequenced in a study of CD8 T cells in Susac syndrome (dated by TCRdb to about 2019). Library generation was performed with the immunoSEQ multiplex PCR assay. RNA was extracted using the RNeasy kit, and roughly 0.5 to 1 microgram was reverse transcribed with random hexamers. Using fastp at Q25 and MiXCR, TCRdb reprocessed the public reads and kept productive beta chains. Identical CDR3 protein sequences are pooled into one entry, listed with their most common genes and DNA. In all, the sample holds 200,000 or so distinct CDR3 sequences, and roughly 90% of those were seen once. The top ten clones comprise around 0.15% of the sample. The specimen was CD8+ T cells from PBMCs. The receptor source for this set is a human donor with multiple sclerosis.

The chain carries TRBV5-1 and TRBJ1-1, with 9 bases lining up with TRBD1. The germline gives CDR1 SGHRS, CDR2 YFSETQ. This CDR3 spans 16 amino acids. V lost 0 bases to trimming and J lost 5 bases; unmatched junction nucleotides: 8. DNA of the CDR3: TGCGCCAGCAGCTTGGGGGACAGGGCTGTGAGGACTGAAGCTTTCTTT. Its translation: CASSLGDRAVRTEAFF.

The chain joins TRBV5-1 to TRBJ2-5; D may be TRBD2 (6 bases). The CDR3 is 15 residues long. Trimming took off 0 bases at V and 1 base at J, with 10 bases between the two ends. From germline, CDR1 is SGHRS and CDR2 YFSETQ. Here the CDR3 DNA reads TGCGCCAGCAGCTTGGGTACTAGCACCCAAGAGACCCAGTACTTC. Its protein is CASSLGTSTQETQYF.

CDR3 nucleotide sequence: TGCGCCAGCACGGGAACAGGGGGCGCCGGGTATGAGCAGTTCTTC. This gives the protein CASTGTGGAGYEQFF. This chain connects TRBV5-1 to TRBJ2-1; 9 positions match TRBD1. This CDR3 is 15 amino acids long. V gave up 6 bases and J gave up 8 bases; unmatched junction bases: 12. From germline, CDR1 is SGHRS and CDR2 YFSETQ.

The chain carries TRBV10-3 and TRBJ2-3; no reliable D call. Looked up from germline, CDR1 is ENHRY and CDR2 is SYGVKD. This CDR3 is built from 11 residues. Trimming took 10 bases from V and 5 from J, leaving 10 bases between them. The CDR3 sequence: CATGLGDTQYF. The CDR3 DNA sequence: TGTGCCACCGGTTTGGGAGATACGCAGTATTTT.

The CDR3 is CSAREGEGTDTQYF. The CDR3 coding sequence is TGCAGTGCTAGAGAGGGCGAAGGCACAGATACGCAGTATTTT. The chain couples TRBV20-1 to TRBJ2-3; no definite D call. Deletions cut 0 bases from V and 1 base from J, with 8 bases between. The V gene's germline CDR1 is DFQATT and CDR2 SNEGSKA (reference sequence). The CDR3 runs 14 residues.

The V call is TRBV4-2, the J call TRBJ2-7; a weak D match, TRBD1 (6 bases). The V end lost 0 bases, the J end lost 3 bases, and 12 bases lay between the germline ends. CDR1 is LGHNA and CDR2 is YNFKEQ in the germline V gene. The CDR3 covers 15 residues. CDR3 DNA: TGTGCCAGCAGCCAAGACCCAGGGGTGGGCTACGAGCAGTACTTC. Residues: CASSQDPGVGYEQYF.

V gene TRBV20-1 combines with J gene TRBJ2-5; 12 nucleotides line up with TRBD2. V lost 3 bases, J lost 0 bases, and 14 bases stayed unmatched. The CDR3 has 19 residues. The germline gives CDR1 DFQATT, CDR2 SNEGSKA (reference sequence). The CDR3 protein is CSARSDRWTSGAYQETQYF. CDR3 bases: TGCAGTGCTAGGTCCGACAGGTGGACTAGCGGGGCGTACCAAGAGACCCAGTACTTC.

The chain links TRBV7-2 to TRBJ2-2, with D unclear. V was clipped by 3 bases and J by 2 bases, with 10 bases between them. The CDR3 has 15 residues. CDR1 is SGHTA and CDR2 is FQGNSA in the germline V gene. The CDR3 bases are TGTGCCAGCAGCTTGGATGGGGTCAACACCGGGGAGCTGTTTTTT. Its translation: CASSLDGVNTGELFF.

The CDR3 nucleotides are TGTGCCAGCAGCCAGGCAGTGTTTTCACCCCTCCACTTT. It codes for CASSQAVFSPLHF. J is TRBJ1-6 and V is TRBV14; D gene unclear. CDR1 and CDR2 (germline): SGHDN, FVKESK. V shed 3 bases and J shed 9 bases, with 9 bases lying between them. There are 13 residues in the CDR3.

The chain recombines TRBV15 with TRBJ2-7; D unresolved. This CDR3 contains 16 residues. Between the trimmed V and J ends, which lost 4 bases and 6 bases, there was a span of 22 bases. Germline V lookup: CDR1 LNHNV, CDR2 YYDKDF (reference sequence). CDR3 residues: CATSTALGPLKREQYF. CDR3 nucleotide sequence: TGTGCCACCAGCACCGCCCTAGGGCCTTTGAAACGCGAGCAGTACTTC.

The chain links TRBV2 to TRBJ2-1; 13 bases agree with TRBD2. CDR3 size: 16 residues. Per germline, CDR1 SNHLY and CDR2 FYNNEI. Losses at the gene ends were 6 bases for V and 9 bases for J; bases not matched to a gene: 11. CDR3 protein: CASSRFGTSGTGEQFF. The CDR3 nucleotides are TGTGCCAGCAGCCGTTTCGGGACTAGCGGGACGGGTGAGCAGTTCTTC.

The chain combines TRBV5-4 with TRBJ1-6, with D possibly TRBD1 on 6 matching bases. Between the trimmed V and J ends, which lost 2 bases and 10 bases, there was a span of 13 bases. This CDR3 spans 14 amino acids. Germline assignment: CDR1 SGHNT and CDR2 YYREEE (reference sequence). The CDR3, as DNA: TGTGCCAGCAGCTTCTGGGGGGGCAACTCACCCCTCCACTTT. This sequence encodes CASSFWGGNSPLHF.

The chain employs TRBV27 and TRBJ1-2; 8 nucleotides align to TRBD1. Germline V gene lookup returns CDR1 MNHEY and CDR2 SMNVEV (reference sequence). Trimming took 2 bases from V and 8 from J; bases not matched to a gene: 10. The CDR3 contains 15 residues. CDR3 bases: TGTGCCAGCAGTTTAGGGCCACAGGGGGAAGGCGGCTACACCTTC. It yields the protein CASSLGPQGEGGYTF.